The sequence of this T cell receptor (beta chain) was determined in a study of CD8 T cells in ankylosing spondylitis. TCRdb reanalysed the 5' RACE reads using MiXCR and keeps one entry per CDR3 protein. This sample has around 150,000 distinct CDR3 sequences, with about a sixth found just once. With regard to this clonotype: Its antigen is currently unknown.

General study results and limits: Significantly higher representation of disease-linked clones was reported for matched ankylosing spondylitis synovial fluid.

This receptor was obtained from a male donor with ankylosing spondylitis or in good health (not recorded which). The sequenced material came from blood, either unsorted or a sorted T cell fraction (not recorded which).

The CDR3 reads CASSPLEAYEQYF. As DNA, the CDR3 is TGCGCCAGCAGCCCCCTAGAGGCCTACGAGCAGTACTTC. This chain connects TRBV5-1 to TRBJ2-7; D is undetermined. The length of the CDR3 is 13 residues. In germline, CDR1 is SGHRS, CDR2 YFSETQ. Trimming shortened V by 4 bases and J by 2 bases, and 10 bases separated the two germline ends.